These 26 T cell receptor beta chains originate from one sample sequenced in a study of T cell changes during pregnancy in multiple sclerosis. TCRdb's copy holds only in-frame clones and misses some; the assay was immunoSEQ multiplex PCR. The table includes about 110,000 clones, more than 85% detected once. The sequenced sample was peripheral blood, obtained in the third trimester of pregnancy. All receptors come from a female donor with multiple sclerosis, enrolled in a pregnancy study.

The rearrangement uses TRBV27 and TRBJ1-5; no firm D call. Per germline, CDR1 MNHEY and CDR2 SMNVEV (reference sequence). Trimming stripped 5 bases from V and 9 bases from J, with 14 bases between. CDR3 length: 13 amino acids. The DNA of the CDR3 is TGTGCCAGCAGTCCTAGACCGGGATCGCCCCAGCATTTT. This gives the protein CASSPRPGSPQHF.

This sequence joins TRBV7-6 and TRBJ2-7, with 7 bases that match TRBD1. CDR1 is SGHVS and CDR2 is FNYEAQ in the germline V gene. The CDR3 is 16 amino acids. Trimming cost V 5 bases and J 7 bases; bases outside gene matches: 17. CDR3 coding DNA: TGTGCCAGCAGCCCGGTAGGGGGCCTTGGGATAGGGGAGCAGTACTTC. Amino acid sequence: CASSPVGGLGIGEQYF.

This clone was seen only once. V and J are TRBV6-6 and TRBJ1-1, with TRBD1 identical over 8 bases. The CDR3 is 13 amino acids. The V gene end was trimmed by 8 bases and the J gene end by 0 bases; junction bases not matched to a gene: 2. Germline V lookup: CDR1 MNHNY, CDR2 SVGAGI (reference sequence). The CDR3 spells CASRQGMNTEAFF. CDR3 DNA sequence: TGTGCCAGCCGACAGGGGATGAACACTGAAGCTTTCTTT.

The V gene is TRBV19, the J gene TRBJ1-5, with 10 bases matching TRBD1. The CDR3 has 14 residues. The V and J ends lost 6 bases and 8 bases, in that order; junction bases with no gene match: 7. Looked up from germline, CDR1 is LNHDA and CDR2 is SQIVND (reference sequence). The CDR3 nucleotides read TGTGCCAGTAGCTCCTCCGGGACAGGGGAGCCCCAGCATTTT. Translation gives CASSSSGTGEPQHF.

The chain has TRBV11-2 and TRBJ2-3; possible D gene TRBD2, 5 bases. The CDR3 length is 16 residues. The V and J ends lost 1 base and 1 base respectively, with 12 bases between them. Germline lookup yields CDR1 SGHAT and CDR2 FQNNGV. CDR3 in DNA: TGTGCCAGCAGCTTAGCCCTAGCCACTGGCACAGATACGCAGTATTTT. Translating it yields CASSLALATGTDTQYF.

DNA of the CDR3: TGTGCCAGCAGCGCTTTGACAGGGTACTACAATGAGCAGTTCTTC. It specifies CASSALTGYYNEQFF. The chain joins TRBV11-2 to TRBJ2-1; 7 nucleotides align to TRBD1. Trimming cost V 5 bases and J 3 bases; bases outside gene matches: 7. This CDR3 contains 15 residues. Germline V gene sequence: CDR1 SGHAT, CDR2 FQNNGV. Full variable domain (rest looked up from reference TRBV11-2 and TRBJ2-1): EAGVAQSPRYKIIEKRQSVAFWCNPISGHATLYWYQQILGQGPKLLIQFQNNGVVDDSQLPKDRFSAERLKGVDSTLKIQPAKLEDSAVYLCASSALTGYYNEQFFGPGTRLTVL.

This clone was recorded only once. The rearrangement joins TRBV11-2 to TRBJ2-1; 7 bases map to TRBD2. Looked up from germline, CDR1 is SGHAT and CDR2 is FQNNGV. V lost 1 base and J lost 2; bases outside the gene matches: 5. The CDR3 is 16 residues long. CDR3 DNA: TGTGCCAGCAGCTTAGTCCCTAGCGGCGCCTACAATGAGCAGTTCTTC. Its translation: CASSLVPSGAYNEQFF.

This chain links TRBV9 with TRBJ1-1, with 7 bases aligning to TRBD1. After removal of 0 bases from V and 4 bases from J, the junction contained 3 bases not matched to a gene. From germline, CDR1 is SGDLS and CDR2 YYNGEE. This CDR3 region has 14 residues. The CDR3 bases are TGTGCCAGCAGCGTAGAATACAGGGGCACTGAAGCTTTCTTT. This translates into CASSVEYRGTEAFF.

CDR3 in amino acids: CASKQQRGETQYF. As DNA, the CDR3 is TGTGCCAGCAAACAGCAGCGGGGGGAGACCCAGTACTTC. V usage is TRBV2 and J usage is TRBJ2-5; the match to TRBD2 covers 8 bases. The V gene end was trimmed by 7 bases and the J gene end by 5 bases; junction bases not matched to a gene: 6. The CDR3 totals 13 residues. Germline CDR1 and CDR2: SNHLY and FYNNEI.

The J gene is TRBJ1-2, the V gene TRBV28, with D possibly TRBD1 on 6 matching bases. The CDR3 has 15 amino acids. CDR1 and CDR2 (germline): MDHEN, SYDVKM. V was cut by 2 bases and J by 8 bases, with 18 bases left in between. CDR3 DNA: TGTGCCAGCAGTTTAGGCGGACAGACCCCGCGGGGCTACACCTTC. Translating gives CASSLGGQTPRGYTF.

The rearrangement uses TRBV28 and TRBJ1-5, with TRBD1 matching over 8 bases. The CDR3 sequence is 16 residues long. V dropped 6 bases and J dropped 2; count of bases not matched to a gene: 9. Germline CDR1 is MDHEN and CDR2 is SYDVKM. The CDR3 bases are TGTGCCAGCAGCACGCCTCAGGGGGCGGGCAATCAGCCCCAGCATTTT. Translation gives CASSTPQGAGNQPQHF.

CDR3 sequence reads: CASSFGYRSDGYTF. CDR3 nucleotide sequence: TGTGCCAGCAGCTTTGGTTACAGGTCAGATGGCTACACCTTC. The rearrangement uses TRBV11-2 and TRBJ1-2, with D possibly matching TRBD1 (5 bases). Trimming took 3 bases from V and 6 from J, leaving 14 bases between them. This CDR3 has 14 amino acids. The germline CDR1 and CDR2 sequences are SGHAT and FQNNGV.

The chain uses TRBV5-1 and TRBJ2-3; TRBD2 might be the D (6 bases). CDR3 length equals 14 residues. V dropped 5 bases and J dropped 2 bases, with 12 bases sitting between them. CDR1 and CDR2 from the germline V gene are SGHRS and YFSETQ. For the CDR3, the DNA is TGCGCCAGCAGTCCGGGACTTCACACAGATACGCAGTATTTT. As protein: CASSPGLHTDTQYF.

The rearrangement uses TRBV7-9 and TRBJ2-1; tentatively, D is TRBD2 (5 bases). Germline V lookup: CDR1 SEHNR, CDR2 FQNEAQ (reference sequence). The CDR3 spans 12 residues. Trimming pared 5 bases from V and 3 bases from J, leaving 5 bases between. The CDR3, as DNA: TGTGCCAGCAGCCGGGACTACAATGAGCAGTTCTTC. This sequence encodes CASSRDYNEQFF.

The chain has TRBV7-3 and TRBJ2-2; possibly TRBD1 for D (5 bases). Trimming took off 0 bases at V and 6 bases at J, with 11 bases between the two ends. The length of the CDR3 is 15 residues. Germline CDR1 SGHTA, CDR2 FQGTGA. The CDR3 DNA sequence: TGTGCCAGCAGCTTAACCCTAGTAGGGGCCGGGGAGCTGTTTTTT. Amino acids: CASSLTLVGAGELFF.

The chain carries TRBV6-1 and TRBJ2-2; D may be TRBD2 (6 bases). V dropped 3 bases and J dropped 7 bases, with 12 bases sitting between them. Germline V gene data show CDR1 as MNHNS and CDR2 as SASEGT. The CDR3 is made up of 14 amino acids. The CDR3 loop is CASSERARGGELFF. The CDR3 coding sequence is TGTGCCAGCAGTGAGAGGGCGCGGGGCGGGGAGCTGTTTTTT.

V and J are TRBV27 and TRBJ1-1, with a possible D match to TRBD1 (5 bases). V was shortened by 2 bases and J by 1 base, with 8 bases between the two germline ends. CDR1 MNHEY and CDR2 SMNVEV come from the germline V gene (reference sequence). The CDR3 runs to 14 residues. CDR3 DNA sequence: TGTGCCAGCAGTTTAAACAGGAGGAACACTGAAGCTTTCTTT. It encodes CASSLNRRNTEAFF.

The chain couples TRBV9 to TRBJ1-1; D may be TRBD1 (5 bases). This CDR3 has 14 residues. CDR1 and CDR2 from the germline V gene are SGDLS and YYNGEE. V lost 0 bases to trimming and J lost 5 bases, with 11 bases between them. The CDR3 spells CASSVVVGQTEAFF. The CDR3 nucleotides are TGTGCCAGCAGCGTAGTGGTGGGGCAGACTGAAGCTTTCTTT.

This chain links TRBV7-3 with TRBJ2-3; 13 bases map to TRBD2. The trim removed 5 bases at V and 1 base at J, leaving 3 bases unmatched. CDR1 is SGHTA, CDR2 FQGTGA, per germline. CDR3 length: 16 residues. DNA for the CDR3: TGTGCCAGCAGCACGGGACTAGCGGGGCGCACAGATACGCAGTATTTT. It codes for CASSTGLAGRTDTQYF.

J is TRBJ2-1 and V is TRBV27; TRBD2 aligns across 7 bases. CDR3 length: 20 amino acids. Germline V CDR1 and CDR2: MNHEY, SMNVEV (reference sequence). The J segment lost 4 bases and the V segment lost 5 bases, leaving 23 bases of the junction unmatched. CDR3 residues: CASSTGGPYPGRGKYNEQFF. CDR3 in DNA: TGTGCCAGCAGTACGGGGGGACCATATCCCGGACGGGGGAAATACAATGAGCAGTTCTTC.

This chain uses TRBV19 with TRBJ2-5, with D possibly TRBD1 on 6 matching bases. Looked up from germline, CDR1 is LNHDA and CDR2 is SQIVND (reference sequence). With 5 bases removed from V and 5 bases from J, the gap between germline ends came to 15 bases. This CDR3 has 14 residues. The CDR3 nucleotides are TGTGCCAGTAGTTCGATGGGGGCGCGGGAGACCCAGTACTTC. Protein sequence: CASSSMGARETQYF. Looking up the rest from reference TRBV19 and TRBJ2-5 gives the full variable domain: DGGITQSPKYLFRKEGQNVTLSCEQNLNHDAMYWYRQDPGQGLRLIYYSQIVNDFQKGDIAEGYSVSREKKESFPLTVTSAQKNPTAFYLCASSSMGARETQYFGPGTRLLVL.

The gene calls are TRBV25-1 and TRBJ2-5, with D possibly TRBD1 on 7 matching bases. V dropped 0 bases and J dropped 5 bases, with 13 bases sitting between them. The CDR3 is 15 amino acids. Germline V gives CDR1 MGHDK, CDR2 SYGVNS. The CDR3, as DNA: TGTGCCAGCAGTGAATATCAGGGGGGAAGGGAGACCCAGTACTTC. Its translation: CASSEYQGGRETQYF. The full variable domain, rest sourced from reference TRBV25-1 and TRBJ2-5, is EADIYQTPRYLVIGTGKKITLECSQTMGHDKMYWYQQDPGMELHLIHYSYGVNSTEKGDLSSESTVSRIRTEHFPLTLESARPSHTSQYLCASSEYQGGRETQYFGPGTRLLVL.

The chain joins TRBV7-3 to TRBJ2-6; 7 nucleotides match TRBD1. V was pared by 5 bases and J by 2 bases, with 9 bases of the junction left unmatched. The CDR3 contains 17 residues. Germline-derived CDR1 and CDR2 are SGHTA and FQGTGA. This CDR3 is CASSERATGAGANVLTF. The CDR3 DNA follows: TGTGCCAGCAGCGAACGGGCAACAGGGGCTGGGGCCAACGTCCTGACTTTC. The variable domain in full, with the rest retrieved from reference TRBV7-3 and TRBJ2-6, is GAGVSQTPSNKVTEKGKYVELRCDPISGHTALYWYRQSLGQGPEFLIYFQGTGAADDSGLPNDRFFAVRPEGSVSTLKIQRTERGDSAVYLCASSERATGAGANVLTFGAGSRLTVL.

The chain combines TRBV19 with TRBJ2-1, with 7 bases aligning to TRBD1. The CDR3 covers 14 residues. Germline CDR1 is LNHDA and CDR2 is SQIVND (reference sequence). Trimming at V came to 6 bases and at J to 3 bases, leaving 5 bases not matched to a gene. The CDR3 nucleotides are TGTGCCAGTAGCCGGGACAGATACTACAATGAGCAGTTCTTC. Protein product: CASSRDRYYNEQFF.

The rearrangement uses TRBV19 and TRBJ2-1; 7 bases are a match to TRBD1. Germline values: CDR1 LNHDA, CDR2 SQIVND (reference sequence). This CDR3 comprises 14 residues. The V segment lost 6 bases and the J segment 2 bases; nucleotides outside the gene matches: 4. This chain's CDR3 is CASSRQGPYNEQFF. The CDR3 nucleotides read TGTGCCAGTAGCAGACAGGGCCCCTACAATGAGCAGTTCTTC.

This clone was counted once. The chain carries TRBV4-2 and TRBJ2-7; the D gene is possibly TRBD1 (5 bases). The V gene's germline CDR1 is LGHNA and CDR2 YNFKEQ. The CDR3 loop spans 14 amino acids. Trimming stripped 7 bases from V and 5 bases from J, with 18 bases between. The CDR3 here is CASTAQEGYDEQYF. The CDR3, as DNA: TGTGCCAGCACCGCACAGGAAGGGTACGACGAGCAGTACTTC.